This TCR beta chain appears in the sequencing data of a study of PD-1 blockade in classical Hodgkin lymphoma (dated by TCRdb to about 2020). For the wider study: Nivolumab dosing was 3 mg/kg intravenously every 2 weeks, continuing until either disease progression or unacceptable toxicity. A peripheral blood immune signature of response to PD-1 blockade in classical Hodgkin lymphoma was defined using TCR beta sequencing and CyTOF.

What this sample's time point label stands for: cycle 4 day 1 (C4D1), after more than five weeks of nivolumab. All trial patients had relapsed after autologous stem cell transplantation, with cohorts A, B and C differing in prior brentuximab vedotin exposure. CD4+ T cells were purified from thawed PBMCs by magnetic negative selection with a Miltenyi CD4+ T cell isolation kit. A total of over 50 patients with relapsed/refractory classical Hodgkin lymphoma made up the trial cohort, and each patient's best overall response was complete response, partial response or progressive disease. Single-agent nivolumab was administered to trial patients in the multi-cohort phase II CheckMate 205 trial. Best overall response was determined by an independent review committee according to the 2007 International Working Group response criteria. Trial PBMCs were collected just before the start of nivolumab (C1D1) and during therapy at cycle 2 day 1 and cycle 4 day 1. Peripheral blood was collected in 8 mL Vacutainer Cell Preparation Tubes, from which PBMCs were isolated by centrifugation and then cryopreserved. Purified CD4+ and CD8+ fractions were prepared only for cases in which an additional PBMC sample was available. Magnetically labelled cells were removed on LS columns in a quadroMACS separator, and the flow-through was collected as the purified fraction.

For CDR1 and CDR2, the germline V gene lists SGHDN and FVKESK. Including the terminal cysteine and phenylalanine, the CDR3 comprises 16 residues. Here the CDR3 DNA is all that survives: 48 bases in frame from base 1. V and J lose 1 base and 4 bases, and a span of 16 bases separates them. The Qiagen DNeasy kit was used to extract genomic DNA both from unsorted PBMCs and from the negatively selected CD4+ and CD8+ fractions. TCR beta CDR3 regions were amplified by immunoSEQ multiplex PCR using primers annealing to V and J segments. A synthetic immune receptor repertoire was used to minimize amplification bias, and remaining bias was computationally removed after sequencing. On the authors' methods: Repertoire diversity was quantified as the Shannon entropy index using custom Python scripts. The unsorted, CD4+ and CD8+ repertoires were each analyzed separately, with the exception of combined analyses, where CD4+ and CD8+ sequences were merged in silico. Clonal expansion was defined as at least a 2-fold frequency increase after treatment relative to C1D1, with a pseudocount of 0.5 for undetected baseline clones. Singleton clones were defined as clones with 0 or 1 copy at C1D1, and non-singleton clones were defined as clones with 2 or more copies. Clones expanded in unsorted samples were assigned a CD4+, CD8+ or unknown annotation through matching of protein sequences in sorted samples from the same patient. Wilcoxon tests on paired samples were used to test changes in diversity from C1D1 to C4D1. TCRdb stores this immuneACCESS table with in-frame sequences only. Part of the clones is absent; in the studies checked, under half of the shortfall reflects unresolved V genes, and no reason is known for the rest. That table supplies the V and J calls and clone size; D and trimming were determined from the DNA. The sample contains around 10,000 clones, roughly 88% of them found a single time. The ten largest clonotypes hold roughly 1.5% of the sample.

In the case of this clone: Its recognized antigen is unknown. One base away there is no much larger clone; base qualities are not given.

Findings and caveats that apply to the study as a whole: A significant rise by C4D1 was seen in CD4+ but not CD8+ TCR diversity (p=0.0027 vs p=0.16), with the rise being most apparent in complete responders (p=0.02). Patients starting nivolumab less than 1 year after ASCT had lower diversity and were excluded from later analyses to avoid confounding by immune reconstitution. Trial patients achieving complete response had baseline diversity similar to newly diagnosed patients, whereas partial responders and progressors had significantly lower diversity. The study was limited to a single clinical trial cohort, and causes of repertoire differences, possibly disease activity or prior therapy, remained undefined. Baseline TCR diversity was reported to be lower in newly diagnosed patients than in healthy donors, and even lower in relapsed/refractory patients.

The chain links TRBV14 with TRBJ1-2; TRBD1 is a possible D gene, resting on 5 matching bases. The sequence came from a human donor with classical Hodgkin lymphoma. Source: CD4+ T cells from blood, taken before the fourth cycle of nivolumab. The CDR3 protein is CASSQVKSDKGYGYTF. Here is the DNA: TGTGCCAGCAGCCAAGTTAAGTCGGACAAGGGCTATGGCTACACCTTC.